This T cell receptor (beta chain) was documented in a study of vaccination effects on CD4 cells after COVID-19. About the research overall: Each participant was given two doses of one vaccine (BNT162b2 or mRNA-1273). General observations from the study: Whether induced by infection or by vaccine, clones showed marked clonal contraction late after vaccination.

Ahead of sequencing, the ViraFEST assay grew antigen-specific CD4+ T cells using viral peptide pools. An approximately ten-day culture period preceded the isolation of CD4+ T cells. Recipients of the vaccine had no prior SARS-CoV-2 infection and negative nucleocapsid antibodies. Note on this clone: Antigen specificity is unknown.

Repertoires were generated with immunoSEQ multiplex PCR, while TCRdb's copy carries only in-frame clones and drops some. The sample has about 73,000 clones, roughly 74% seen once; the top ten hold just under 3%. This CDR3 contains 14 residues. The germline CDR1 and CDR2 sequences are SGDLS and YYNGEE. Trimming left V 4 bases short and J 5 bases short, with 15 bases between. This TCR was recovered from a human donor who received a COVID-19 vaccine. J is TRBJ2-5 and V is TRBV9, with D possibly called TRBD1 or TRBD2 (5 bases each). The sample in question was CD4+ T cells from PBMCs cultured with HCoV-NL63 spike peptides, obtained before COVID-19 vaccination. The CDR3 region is CASSSPTWDETQYF. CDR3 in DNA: TGTGCCAGCAGCTCCCCCACGTGGGACGAGACCCAGTACTTC.